These T cell receptor beta chains were read from a single sample in a study of cytomegalovirus exposure and HLA in healthy donors. Data came from immunoSEQ multiplex PCR; TCRdb stores just in-frame clones and leaves some out. The sample lists 130,000 to 150,000 clones, nearly 80% occurring once. The sample was PBMCs. Every receptor here comes from a man between 35 and 55 years old in good health and CMV-seropositive. Both conserved end residues are part of each CDR3. D genes are given only for firm matches. The size entry is marked missing in some rows and otherwise reads once, few, many or a size class.

d_gene	j_gene	abundance	v_gene	CDR3aa	CDR3nt
.	TRBJ2-1	.	TRBV9	CASSVGVANNEQFF	TGTGCCAGCAGCGTAGGTGTGGCCAACAATGAGCAGTTCTTC
.	TRBJ1-6	.	TRBV7-9	CASSFTPPKDNSPLHF	TGTGCCAGCAGCTTTACTCCCCCGAAAGATAATTCACCCCTCCACTTT
.	TRBJ1-1	.	TRBV12-2	CASRLPSGGREAEAFF	TGTGCAAGTCGCTTACCGTCCGGGGGGCGCGAGGCTGAAGCTTTCTTT
.	TRBJ1-3	.	TRBV18	CASSRTADSGNTIYF	TGTGCCAGCTCACGGACAGCAGACTCTGGAAACACCATATATTTT
TRBD1	TRBJ1-2	.	TRBV7-2	CASSFGTAYGYTF	TGTGCCAGCAGCTTCGGGACAGCATATGGCTACACCTTC
.	TRBJ2-7	.	TRBV6-5	CASSYSDAGGHYEQYF	TGTGCCAGCAGTTACTCGGACGCCGGGGGGCATTACGAGCAGTACTTC
TRBD1	TRBJ1-2	.	TRBV5-6	CASSLAGTGGLGSYGYTF	TGTGCCAGCAGCTTGGCCGGGACAGGGGGTCTCGGTAGCTATGGCTACACCTTC
.	TRBJ1-5	.	TRBV18	CASSPTSGTKNQPQHF	TGTGCCAGCTCACCAACATCCGGGACAAAGAATCAGCCCCAGCATTTT
TRBD1	TRBJ1-5	.	TRBV11-3	CASSHRGDQPQHF	TGTGCCAGCAGTCACAGGGGGGATCAGCCCCAGCATTTT
.	TRBJ1-1	few	TRBV29-1	CSVEGGAGEYTEAFF	TGCAGCGTTGAAGGTGGGGCAGGAGAGTACACTGAAGCTTTCTTT
TRBD1	TRBJ1-2	.	TRBV28	CASTRDRGLYGYTF	TGTGCCAGCACCCGGGACAGGGGTCTCTATGGCTACACCTTC
.	TRBJ1-5	.	TRBV6-5	CASRSGNQPQHF	TGTGCCAGCAGGTCGGGCAATCAGCCCCAGCATTTT
.	TRBJ2-7	.	TRBV28	CASRGLDPYEQYF	TGTGCCAGCAGGGGGCTCGATCCCTACGAGCAGTACTTC
.	TRBJ2-3	.	TRBV7-2	CASVAGRTADTQYF	TGTGCCAGTGTGGCGGGACGGACGGCAGATACGCAGTATTTT
.	TRBJ2-3	.	TRBV27	CASSLGALPSTDTQYF	TGTGCCAGCAGTTTAGGGGCACTACCTAGCACAGATACGCAGTATTTT
TRBD1	TRBJ2-7	.	TRBV9	CASSAQTGNEQYF	TGTGCCAGCAGCGCACAGACAGGGAACGAGCAGTACTTC
.	TRBJ2-3	few	TRBV28	CASSSRGGTDTQYF	TGTGCCAGCAGTTCAAGGGGCGGCACAGATACGCAGTATTTT
.	TRBJ1-5	.	TRBV30	CAWSFGGGSNQPQHF	TGTGCCTGGAGTTTTGGGGGGGGGAGCAATCAGCCCCAGCATTTT
.	TRBJ2-1	.	TRBV30	CACQGISGEQFF	TGTGCCTGTCAGGGTATTTCGGGTGAGCAGTTCTTC
TRBD2	TRBJ2-2	.	TRBV7-8	CASSWQPLAGGIPGELFF	TGTGCCAGCAGCTGGCAGCCTTTAGCGGGAGGGATCCCCGGGGAGCTGTTTTTT
.	TRBJ1-1	once	TRBV23-1	CASSQSQQLNTEAFF	TGCGCCAGCAGTCAATCGCAACAGCTGAACACTGAAGCTTTCTTT
.	TRBJ2-7	.	TRBV6-5	CASSSLGGASYEQYF	TGTGCCAGCAGTTCCCTGGGGGGGGCCTCCTACGAGCAGTACTTC
.	TRBJ1-4	.	TRBV18	CASSPLMVRVNEKLFF	TGTGCCAGCTCACCCCTTATGGTACGCGTAAATGAAAAACTGTTTTTT
.	TRBJ2-7	.	TRBV5-1	CASSLAGDEQYF	TGCGCCAGCAGCTTGGCGGGGGACGAGCAGTACTTC
TRBD2	TRBJ2-2	few	TRBV6-5	CASSPAGANTGELFF	TGTGCCAGCAGTCCAGCGGGGGCGAACACCGGGGAGCTGTTTTTT
.	TRBJ1-5	.	TRBV7-8	CASSVRAGIHQPQHF	TGTGCCAGCAGCGTACGAGCCGGGATCCATCAGCCCCAGCATTTT